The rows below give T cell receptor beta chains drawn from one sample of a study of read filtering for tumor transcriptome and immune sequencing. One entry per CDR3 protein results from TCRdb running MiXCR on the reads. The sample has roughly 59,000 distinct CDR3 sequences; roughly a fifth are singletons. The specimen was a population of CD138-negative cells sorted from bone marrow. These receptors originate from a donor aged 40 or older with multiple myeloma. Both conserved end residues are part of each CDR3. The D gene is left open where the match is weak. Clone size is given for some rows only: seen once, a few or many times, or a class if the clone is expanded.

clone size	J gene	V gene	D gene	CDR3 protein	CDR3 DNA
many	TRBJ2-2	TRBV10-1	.	CASSESIMTGYTGELFF	TGCGCCAGCAGTGAGTCGATTATGACGGGTTACACCGGGGAGCTGTTTTTT
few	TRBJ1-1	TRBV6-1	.	CASSVGQRRTEAFF	TGTGCCAGCAGTGTTGGACAGCGTCGCACTGAAGCTTTCTTT
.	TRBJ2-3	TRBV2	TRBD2	CASTQPKLAGGTDTQYF	TGTGCCAGTACCCAACCGAAACTAGCGGGAGGAACAGATACGCAGTATTTT
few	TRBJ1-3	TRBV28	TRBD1	CASSLRDRVGNTIYF	TGTGCCAGCAGTTTAAGGGACAGGGTCGGAAACACCATATATTTT
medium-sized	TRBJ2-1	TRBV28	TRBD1	CASSLSSGGNEQFF	TGTGCCAGCAGTTTATCCTCAGGGGGCAATGAGCAGTTCTTC
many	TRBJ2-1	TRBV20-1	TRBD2	CSAQTSGAYNEQFF	TGCAGTGCCCAGACTAGCGGGGCTTACAATGAGCAGTTCTTC
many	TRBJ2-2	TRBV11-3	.	CASSLVLSTGELFF	TGTGCCAGCAGCTTAGTCCTTAGCACCGGGGAGCTGTTTTTT
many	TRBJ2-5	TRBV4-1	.	CASSSLSAREKQETQYF	TGCGCCAGCAGCTCATTGTCTGCGAGGGAGAAGCAAGAGACCCAGTACTTC
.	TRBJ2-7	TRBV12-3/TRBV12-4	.	CASSGNSYEQHF	TGTGCCAGCAGTGGAAACTCCTATGAGCAGCACTTC
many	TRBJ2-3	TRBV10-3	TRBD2	CAISESLTSGGTTDTQYF	TGTGCCATCAGTGAGTCGTTGACTAGCGGGGGGACCACAGATACGCAGTATTTT
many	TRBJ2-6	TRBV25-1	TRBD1	CASSPPPGTGYPGANVLTF	TGTGCCAGCAGTCCCCCACCCGGGACAGGGTACCCTGGGGCCAACGTCCTGACTTTC
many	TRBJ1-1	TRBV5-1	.	CASSFAGAGNAFF	TGCGCCAGCAGCTTCGCGGGGGCAGGGAACGCTTTCTTT
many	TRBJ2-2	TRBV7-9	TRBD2	CASSLGLASGELFF	TGTGCCAGCAGCTTGGGACTAGCTTCCGGGGAGCTGTTTTTT
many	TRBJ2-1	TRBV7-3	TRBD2	CASSLGLADYNEQFF	TGTGCCAGCAGCTTAGGACTAGCGGACTACAATGAGCAGTTCTTC
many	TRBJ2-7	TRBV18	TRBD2	CASSPGYSGASYEQYF	TGTGCCAGCTCACCCGGGTATAGCGGGGCCTCCTACGAGCAGTACTTC
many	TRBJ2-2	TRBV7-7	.	CASSQNRNTGELFF	TGTGCTAGCAGCCAAAACAGGAACACCGGGGAGCTGTTTTTT
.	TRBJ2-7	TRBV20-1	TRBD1	CSALTPGTVHYEQYF	TGCAGTGCTCTAACACCCGGGACAGTCCACTACGAGCAGTACTTC
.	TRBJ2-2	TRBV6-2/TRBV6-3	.	CASIRGTGELFF	TGTGCCAGCATTCGGGGGACCGGGGAGCTGTTTTTT
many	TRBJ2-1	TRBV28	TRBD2	CASSATGLAHYNEQFF	TGTGCCAGCAGTGCCACGGGACTAGCGCATTACAATGAGCAGTTCTTC
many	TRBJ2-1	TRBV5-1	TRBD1	CASSLGQGEYNEQFF	TGCGCCAGCAGCTTGGGACAGGGGGAATACAATGAGCAGTTCTTC
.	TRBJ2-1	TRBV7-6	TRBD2	CASSLGAGGPGYNEQFF	TGTGCCAGCAGCTTAGGAGCGGGAGGGCCGGGGTACAATGAGCAGTTCTTC
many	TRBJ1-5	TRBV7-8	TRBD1	CASSNRDRGNQPQHF	TGTGCCAGCAGCAATAGAGACAGGGGCAATCAGCCCCAGCATTTT
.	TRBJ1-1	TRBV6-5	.	CASSYREHTEAFF	TGTGCCAGCAGTTACAGGGAGCACACCGAAGCTTTCTTT
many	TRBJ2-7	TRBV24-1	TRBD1	CATSDRDRGHEQYF	TGTGCCACCAGTGATCGGGACAGGGGCCACGAGCAGTACTTC
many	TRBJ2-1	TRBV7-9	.	CASSPTRNEQFF	TGTGCCAGCAGCCCGACTAGGAATGAGCAGTTCTTC
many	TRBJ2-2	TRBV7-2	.	CASSSLTNTGELFF	TGTGCCAGCAGCTCCCTCACGAACACCGGGGAGCTGTTTTTT
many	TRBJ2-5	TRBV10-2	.	CASSKTRLETQYF	TGCGCCAGCAGCAAGACTCGCCTTGAGACCCAGTACTTC
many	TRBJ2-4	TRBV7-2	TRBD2	CASSITTSGRLYF	TGTGCCAGCAGCATAACGACTAGCGGGAGGTTGTACTTC
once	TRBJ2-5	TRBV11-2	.	CASSRGVQESQYF	TGTGCCAGCAGCCGAGGTGTCCAAGAGTCCCAGTACTTC
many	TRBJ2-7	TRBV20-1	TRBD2	CSARDPGGGKYYEQYF	TGCAGTGCTAGAGATCCGGGCGGGGGGAAGTACTACGAGCAGTACTTC
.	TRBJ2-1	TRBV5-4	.	CASGLLRGLGYNEQFF	TGTGCCAGCGGCTTACTACGCGGGCTGGGCTACAATGAGCAGTTCTTC
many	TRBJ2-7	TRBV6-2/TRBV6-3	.	CASSNIGPEWGYEQYF	TGTGCCAGCAGTAATATAGGGCCCGAATGGGGCTACGAGCAGTACTTC
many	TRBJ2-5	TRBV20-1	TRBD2	CSATILAGGPRETQYF	TGCAGTGCCACGATTCTAGCGGGAGGGCCTCGAGAGACCCAGTACTTC
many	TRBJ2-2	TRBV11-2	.	CASSLTTPSNTGELFF	TGTGCCAGCAGCTTAACGACACCTTCGAACACCGGGGAGCTGTTTTTT
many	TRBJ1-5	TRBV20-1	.	CSARDVGRTNQPQHF	TGCAGTGCTAGGGACGTTGGACGGACAAATCAGCCCCAGCATTTT
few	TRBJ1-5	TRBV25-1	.	CASSKGPLNQPQHF	TGTGCCAGCAGTAAGGGTCCCCTAAATCAGCCCCAGCATTTT
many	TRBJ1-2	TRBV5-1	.	CASSLDQGSYGYTF	TGCGCCAGCAGCTTGGATCAGGGGAGCTATGGCTACACCTTC
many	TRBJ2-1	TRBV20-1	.	CSARYGGGINEQFF	TGCAGTGCTAGATACGGAGGGGGAATCAATGAGCAGTTCTTC
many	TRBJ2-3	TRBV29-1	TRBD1	CSSWDRSTDTQYF	TGCAGCTCCTGGGACAGAAGCACAGATACGCAGTATTTT
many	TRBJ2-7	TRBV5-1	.	CASSFDGEQYF	TGCGCCAGCAGCTTCGATGGCGAGCAGTACTTC
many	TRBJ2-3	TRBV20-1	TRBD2	CSATPLGRLASPDTQYF	TGCAGTGCTACCCCCTTGGGAAGACTAGCTAGCCCAGATACGCAGTATTTT
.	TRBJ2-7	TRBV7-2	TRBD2	CASRWESGGVSYEQYF	TGTGCCAGCAGATGGGAAAGCGGGGGGGTTTCCTACGAGCAGTACTTC
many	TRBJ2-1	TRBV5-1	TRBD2	CASSWGLAGGYFWGNEQFF	TGCGCCAGCAGCTGGGGACTAGCGGGGGGGTACTTCTGGGGTAATGAGCAGTTCTTC
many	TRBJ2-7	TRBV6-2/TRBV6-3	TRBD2	CASSSGTSGGLWYEQYF	TGTGCCAGCAGTTCCGGGACTAGCGGGGGCCTGTGGTACGAGCAGTACTTC
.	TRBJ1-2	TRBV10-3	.	CAISPRPGDNYGYTF	TGTGCCATCTCCCCCCGCCCAGGGGACAACTATGGCTACACCTTC
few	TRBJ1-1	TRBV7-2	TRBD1	CASSWAQGVTEAFF	TGTGCCAGCAGCTGGGCCCAGGGGGTCACTGAAGCTTTCTTT
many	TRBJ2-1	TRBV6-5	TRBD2	CASSYSSGGPYNEQFF	TGTGCCAGCAGTTACTCGAGCGGGGGGCCCTACAATGAGCAGTTCTTC
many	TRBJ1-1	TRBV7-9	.	CASSLIIKMNTEAFF	TGTGCCAGCAGCTTAATTATCAAGATGAACACTGAAGCTTTCTTT
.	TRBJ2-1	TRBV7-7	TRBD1	CASSQGQNYSEQFF	TGTGCTAGCAGCCAGGGACAGAATTACAGTGAGCAGTTCTTC
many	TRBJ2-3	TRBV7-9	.	CASSLTVQDTQYF	TGTGCCAGCAGCTTGACAGTTCAAGATACGCAGTATTTT
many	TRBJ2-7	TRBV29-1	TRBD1	CSGGTGVHEQYF	TGCAGTGGTGGGACAGGGGTACACGAGCAGTACTTC
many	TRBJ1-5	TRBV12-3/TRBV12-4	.	CASSLAGDNQPQHF	TGTGCCAGCAGTTTAGCCGGGGACAATCAGCCCCAGCATTTT